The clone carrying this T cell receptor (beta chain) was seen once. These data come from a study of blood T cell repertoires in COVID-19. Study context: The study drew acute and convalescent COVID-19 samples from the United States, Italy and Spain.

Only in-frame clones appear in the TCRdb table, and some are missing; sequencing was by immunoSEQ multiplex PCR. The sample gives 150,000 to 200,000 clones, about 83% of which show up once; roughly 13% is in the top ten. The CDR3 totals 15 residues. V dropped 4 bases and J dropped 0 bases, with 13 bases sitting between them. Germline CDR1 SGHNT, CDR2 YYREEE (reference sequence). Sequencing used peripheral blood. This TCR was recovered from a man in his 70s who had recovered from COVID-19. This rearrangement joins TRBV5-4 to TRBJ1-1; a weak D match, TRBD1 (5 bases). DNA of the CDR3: TGTGCCAGCAGCACGGGGGGGAACATGAACACTGAAGCTTTCTTT. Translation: CASSTGGNMNTEAFF.